Described below is a single T cell receptor beta chain sequence and its context. Antigen: not known. The CDR3 covers 13 residues. Trimming shortened V by 8 bases and J by 8 bases, and 16 bases separated the two germline ends. These data originate in a study of T cell responses to AZD1222 COVID-19 vaccine. Background on the study: It was second doses at about 4 or about 12 weeks that were pooled.

Sequenced by immunoSEQ multiplex PCR; TCRdb stores in-frame clones only, minus some. The data hold approximately 110,000 clones, with approximately 88% observed a single time. Points from the study as a whole: The study sampled repertoires only after the peak T cell response.

The sample consisted of peripheral blood, taken on day 0 of AZD1222 vaccination. This receptor was identified in an adult in good health. The chain combines TRBV12-3 or TRBV12-4 with TRBJ2-1; D is perhaps TRBD1 or TRBD2 (6 bases each). CDR3 sequence (DNA): TGTGCCAGCCGGAGTTTGAGGGGGGATGAGCAGTTCTTC. It specifies CASRSLRGDEQFF.